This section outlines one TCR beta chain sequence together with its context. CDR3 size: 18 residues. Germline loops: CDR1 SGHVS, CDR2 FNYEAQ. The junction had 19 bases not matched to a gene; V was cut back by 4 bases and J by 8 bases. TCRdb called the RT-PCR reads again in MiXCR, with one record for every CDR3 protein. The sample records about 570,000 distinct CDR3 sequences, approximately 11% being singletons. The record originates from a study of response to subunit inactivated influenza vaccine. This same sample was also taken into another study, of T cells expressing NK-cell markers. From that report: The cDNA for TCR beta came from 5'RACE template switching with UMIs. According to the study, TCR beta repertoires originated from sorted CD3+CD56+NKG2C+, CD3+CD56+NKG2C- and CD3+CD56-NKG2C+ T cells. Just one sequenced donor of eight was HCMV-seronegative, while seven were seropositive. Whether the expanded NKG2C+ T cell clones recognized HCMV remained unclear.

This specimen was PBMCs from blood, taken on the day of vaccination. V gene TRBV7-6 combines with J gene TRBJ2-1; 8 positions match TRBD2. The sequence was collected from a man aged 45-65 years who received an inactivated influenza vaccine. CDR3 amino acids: CASSSVAGLLDHSHEQFF. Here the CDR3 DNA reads TGTGCCAGCAGCTCGGTAGCGGGGTTGCTCGACCATTCACATGAGCAGTTCTTC.